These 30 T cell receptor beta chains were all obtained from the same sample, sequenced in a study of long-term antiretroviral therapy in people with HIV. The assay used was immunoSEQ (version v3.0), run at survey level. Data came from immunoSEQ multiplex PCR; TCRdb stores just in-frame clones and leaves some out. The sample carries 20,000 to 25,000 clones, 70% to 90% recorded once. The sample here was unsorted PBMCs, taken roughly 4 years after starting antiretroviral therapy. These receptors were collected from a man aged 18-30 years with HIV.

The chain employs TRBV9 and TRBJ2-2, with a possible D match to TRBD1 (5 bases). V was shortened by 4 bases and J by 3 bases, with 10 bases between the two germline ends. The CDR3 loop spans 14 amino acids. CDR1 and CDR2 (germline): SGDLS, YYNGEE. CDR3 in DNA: TGTGCCAGCAGCCTTAGACAGTACACCGGGGAGCTGTTTTTT. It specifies CASSLRQYTGELFF.

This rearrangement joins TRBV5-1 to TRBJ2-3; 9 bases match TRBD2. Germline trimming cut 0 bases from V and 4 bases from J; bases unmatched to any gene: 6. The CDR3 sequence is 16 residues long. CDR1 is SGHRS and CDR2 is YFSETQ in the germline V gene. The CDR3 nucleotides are TGCGCCAGCAGCTTGGGTCTAGCGGGGAGCTCAGATACGCAGTATTTT. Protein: CASSLGLAGSSDTQYF.

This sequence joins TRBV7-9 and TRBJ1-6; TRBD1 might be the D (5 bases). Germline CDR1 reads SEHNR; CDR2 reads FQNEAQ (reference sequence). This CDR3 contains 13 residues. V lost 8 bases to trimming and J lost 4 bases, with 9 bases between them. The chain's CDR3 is CASRGGYNSPLHF. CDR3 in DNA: TGTGCCAGCCGGGGGGGGTATAATTCACCCCTCCACTTT. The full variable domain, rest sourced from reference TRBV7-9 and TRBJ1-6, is DTGVSQNPRHKITKRGQNVTFRCDPISEHNRLYWYRQTLGQGPEFLTYFQNEAQLEKSRLLSDRFSAERPKGSFSTLEIQRTEQGDSAMYLCASRGGYNSPLHFGNGTRLTVT.

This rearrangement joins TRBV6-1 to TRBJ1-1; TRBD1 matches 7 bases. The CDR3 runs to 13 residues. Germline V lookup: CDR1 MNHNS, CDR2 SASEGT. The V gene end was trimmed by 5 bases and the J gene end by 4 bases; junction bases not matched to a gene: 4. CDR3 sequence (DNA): TGTGCCAGCAGTCTGACAGGGCGCACTGAAGCTTTCTTT. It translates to CASSLTGRTEAFF.

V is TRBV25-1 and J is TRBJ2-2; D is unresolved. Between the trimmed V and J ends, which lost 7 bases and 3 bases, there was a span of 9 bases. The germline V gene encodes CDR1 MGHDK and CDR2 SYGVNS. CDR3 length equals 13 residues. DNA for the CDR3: TGTGCCAGCAAAACCGCTTACACCGGGGAGCTGTTTTTT. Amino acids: CASKTAYTGELFF.

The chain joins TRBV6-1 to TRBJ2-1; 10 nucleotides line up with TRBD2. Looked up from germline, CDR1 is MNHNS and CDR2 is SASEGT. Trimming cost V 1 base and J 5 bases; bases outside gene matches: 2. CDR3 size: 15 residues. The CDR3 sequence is CASSEVTSGHNEQFF. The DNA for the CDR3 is TGTGCCAGCAGTGAAGTGACTAGCGGGCACAATGAGCAGTTCTTC.

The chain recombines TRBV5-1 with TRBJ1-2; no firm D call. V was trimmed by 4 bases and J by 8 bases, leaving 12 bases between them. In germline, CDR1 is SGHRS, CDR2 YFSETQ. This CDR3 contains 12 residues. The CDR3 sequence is CASSEESWGYTF. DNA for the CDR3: TGCGCCAGCAGCGAAGAGTCATGGGGCTACACCTTC.

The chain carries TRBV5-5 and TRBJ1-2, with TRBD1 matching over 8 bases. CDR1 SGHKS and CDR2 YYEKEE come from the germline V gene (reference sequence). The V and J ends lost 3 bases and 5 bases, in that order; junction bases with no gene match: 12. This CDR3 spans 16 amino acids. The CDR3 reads CASSSHSDRALYGYTF. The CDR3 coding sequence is TGTGCCAGCAGCTCGCACTCGGACAGGGCTCTTTATGGCTACACCTTC.

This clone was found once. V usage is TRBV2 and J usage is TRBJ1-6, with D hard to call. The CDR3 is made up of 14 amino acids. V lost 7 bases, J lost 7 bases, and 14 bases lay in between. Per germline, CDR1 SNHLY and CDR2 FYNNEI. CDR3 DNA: TGTGCCAGCACCACCCACTTAGAGAATTCACCCCTCCACTTT. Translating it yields CASTTHLENSPLHF.

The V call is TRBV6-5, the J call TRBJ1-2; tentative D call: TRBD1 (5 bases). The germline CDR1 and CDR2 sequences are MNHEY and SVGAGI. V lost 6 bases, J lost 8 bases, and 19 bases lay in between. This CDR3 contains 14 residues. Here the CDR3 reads CASSRDPGRAGYTF. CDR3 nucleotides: TGTGCCAGCAGCCGCGACCCAGGGAGGGCCGGCTACACCTTC.

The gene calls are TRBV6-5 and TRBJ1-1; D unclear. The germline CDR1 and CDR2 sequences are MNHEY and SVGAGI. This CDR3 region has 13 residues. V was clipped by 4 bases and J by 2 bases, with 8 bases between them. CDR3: CASSSTVNTEAFF. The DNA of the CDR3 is TGTGCCAGCAGTTCCACAGTTAACACTGAAGCTTTCTTT.

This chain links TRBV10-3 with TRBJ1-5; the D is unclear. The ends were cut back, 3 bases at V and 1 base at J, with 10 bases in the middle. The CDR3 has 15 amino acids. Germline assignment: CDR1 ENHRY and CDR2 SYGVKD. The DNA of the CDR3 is TGTGCCATCAGTGAAGGCTCCACCAGCAATCAGCCCCAGCATTTT. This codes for CAISEGSTSNQPQHF.

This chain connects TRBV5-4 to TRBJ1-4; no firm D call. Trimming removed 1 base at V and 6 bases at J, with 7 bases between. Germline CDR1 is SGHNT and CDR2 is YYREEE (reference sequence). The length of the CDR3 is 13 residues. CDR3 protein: CASSLRADEKLFF. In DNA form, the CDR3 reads TGTGCCAGCAGCTTGAGGGCAGATGAAAAACTGTTTTTT.

CDR3 DNA sequence: TGTGCCTTTAAACTCGGGAGACTGAACACTGAAGCTTTCTTT. It yields the protein CAFKLGRLNTEAFF. The chain recombines TRBV30 with TRBJ1-1; D gene ambiguous. The ends were cut back, 7 bases at V and 0 bases at J, with 15 bases in the middle. The V gene's germline CDR1 is GTSNPN and CDR2 SVGIG (reference sequence). The CDR3 is 14 residues long.

CDR3 residues: CASSLVRKPWDQPQHF. In DNA, the CDR3 is TGCGCCAGCAGCTTGGTCCGGAAACCTTGGGATCAGCCCCAGCATTTT. The V call is TRBV5-1, the J call TRBJ1-5; D gene unclear. Germline lookup yields CDR1 SGHRS and CDR2 YFSETQ. Trimming pared 0 bases from V and 5 bases from J, leaving 15 bases between. The CDR3 spans 16 residues.

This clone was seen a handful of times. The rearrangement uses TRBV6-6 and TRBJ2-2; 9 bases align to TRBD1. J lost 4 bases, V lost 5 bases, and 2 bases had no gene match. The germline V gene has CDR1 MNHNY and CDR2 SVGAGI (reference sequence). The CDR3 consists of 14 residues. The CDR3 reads CASSGTGFTGELFF. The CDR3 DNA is TGTGCCAGCAGTGGGACAGGGTTCACCGGGGAGCTGTTTTTT.

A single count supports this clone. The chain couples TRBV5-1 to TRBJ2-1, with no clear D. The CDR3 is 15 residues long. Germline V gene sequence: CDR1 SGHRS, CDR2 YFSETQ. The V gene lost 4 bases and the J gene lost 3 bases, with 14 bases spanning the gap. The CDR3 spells CASSQTPGDYNEQFF. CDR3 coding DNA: TGCGCCAGCAGCCAAACGCCGGGCGACTACAATGAGCAGTTCTTC.

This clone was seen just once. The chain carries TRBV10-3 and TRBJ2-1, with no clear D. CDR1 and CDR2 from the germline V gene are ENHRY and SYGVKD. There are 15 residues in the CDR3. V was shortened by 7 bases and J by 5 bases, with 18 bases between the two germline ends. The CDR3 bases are TGTGCCATCACCCCCGTAGCCGACGGAAACAATGAGCAGTTCTTC. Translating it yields CAITPVADGNNEQFF.

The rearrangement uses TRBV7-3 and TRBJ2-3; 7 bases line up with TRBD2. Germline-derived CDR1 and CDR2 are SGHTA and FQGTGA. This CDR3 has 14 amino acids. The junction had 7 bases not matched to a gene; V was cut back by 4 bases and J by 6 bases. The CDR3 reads CASSSGLEGDTQYF. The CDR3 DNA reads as TGTGCCAGCAGCTCCGGACTAGAAGGGGATACGCAGTATTTT.

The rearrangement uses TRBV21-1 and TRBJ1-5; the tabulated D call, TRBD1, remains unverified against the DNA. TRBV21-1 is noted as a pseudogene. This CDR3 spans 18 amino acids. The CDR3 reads CASTHEVGQVGYGQPQHF. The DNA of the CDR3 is TGTGCCAGCACCCATGAAGTGGGGCAGGTAGGGTATGGTCAGCCCCAGCATTTT.

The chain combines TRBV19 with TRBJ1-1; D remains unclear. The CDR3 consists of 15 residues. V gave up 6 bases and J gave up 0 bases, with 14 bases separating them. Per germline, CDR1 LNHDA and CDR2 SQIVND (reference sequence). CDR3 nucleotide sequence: TGTGCCAGTAGCCGGCGGGCCTCCTTGAACACTGAAGCTTTCTTT. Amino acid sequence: CASSRRASLNTEAFF.

CDR3 bases: TGCGCCAGCAGCCCAGAGGGGGACATGACTCAGCCCCAGCATTTT. Amino acid sequence: CASSPEGDMTQPQHF. This chain uses TRBV5-1 with TRBJ1-5, with a weak D call TRBD1 (6 bases). The CDR3 contains 15 residues. Germline CDR1 is SGHRS and CDR2 is YFSETQ. Trimming removed 4 bases at V and 6 bases at J, with 17 bases between. The full variable domain, its missing parts supplied by reference TRBV5-1 and TRBJ1-5, is KAGVTQTPRYLIKTRGQQVTLSCSPISGHRSVSWYQQTPGQGLQFLFEYFSETQRNKGNFPGRFSGRQFSNSRSEMNVSTLELGDSALYLCASSPEGDMTQPQHFGDGTRLSIL.

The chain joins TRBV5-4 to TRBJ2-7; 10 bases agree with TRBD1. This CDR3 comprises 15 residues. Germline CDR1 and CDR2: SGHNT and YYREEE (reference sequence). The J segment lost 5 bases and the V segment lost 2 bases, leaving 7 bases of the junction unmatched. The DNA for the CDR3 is TGTGCCAGCAGCTTAACGGGACAGGGGATTAACGAGCAGTACGTC. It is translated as CASSLTGQGINEQYV.

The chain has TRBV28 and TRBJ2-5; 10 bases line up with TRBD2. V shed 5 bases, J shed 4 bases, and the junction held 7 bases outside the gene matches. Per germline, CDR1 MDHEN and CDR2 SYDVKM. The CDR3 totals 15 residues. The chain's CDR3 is CASSPAGGGGETQYF. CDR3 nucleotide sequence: TGTGCCAGCAGTCCAGCGGGGGGGGGTGGAGAGACCCAGTACTTC.

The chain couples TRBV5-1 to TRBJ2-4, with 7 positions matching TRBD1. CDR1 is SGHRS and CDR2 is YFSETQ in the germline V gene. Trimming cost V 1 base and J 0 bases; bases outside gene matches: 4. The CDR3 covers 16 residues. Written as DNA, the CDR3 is TGCGCCAGCAGCTTGAGGGGGCAGGGAGCCAAAAACATTCAGTACTTC. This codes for CASSLRGQGAKNIQYF. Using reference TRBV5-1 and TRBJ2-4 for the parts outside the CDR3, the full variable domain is KAGVTQTPRYLIKTRGQQVTLSCSPISGHRSVSWYQQTPGQGLQFLFEYFSETQRNKGNFPGRFSGRQFSNSRSEMNVSTLELGDSALYLCASSLRGQGAKNIQYFGAGTRLSVL.

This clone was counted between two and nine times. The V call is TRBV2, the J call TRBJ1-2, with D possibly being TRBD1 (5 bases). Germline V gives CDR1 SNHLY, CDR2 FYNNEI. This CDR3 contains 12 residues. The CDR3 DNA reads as TGTGCACACAGGACGGACAACTATGGCTACACCTTC. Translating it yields CAHRTDNYGYTF.

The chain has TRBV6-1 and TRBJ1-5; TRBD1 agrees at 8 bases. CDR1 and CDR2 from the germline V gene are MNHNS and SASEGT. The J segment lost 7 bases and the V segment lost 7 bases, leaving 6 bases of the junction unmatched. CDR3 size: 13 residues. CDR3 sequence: CASNPTGDQPQHF. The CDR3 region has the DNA TGTGCCAGCAATCCGACAGGGGACCAGCCCCAGCATTTT.

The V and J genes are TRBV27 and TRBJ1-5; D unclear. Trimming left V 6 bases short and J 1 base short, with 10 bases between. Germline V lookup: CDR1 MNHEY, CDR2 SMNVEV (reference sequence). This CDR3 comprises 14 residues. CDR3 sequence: CASSSGISNQPQHF. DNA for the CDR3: TGTGCCAGCAGCTCCGGGATCAGCAATCAGCCCCAGCATTTT.

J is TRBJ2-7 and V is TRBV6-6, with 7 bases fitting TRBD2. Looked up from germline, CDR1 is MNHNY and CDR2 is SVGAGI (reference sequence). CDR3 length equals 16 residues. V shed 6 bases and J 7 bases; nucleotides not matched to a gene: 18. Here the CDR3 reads CASRTRLSGAAWEQYV. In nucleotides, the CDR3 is TGTGCCAGCAGAACTCGTTTGAGCGGGGCGGCCTGGGAGCAGTACGTC.

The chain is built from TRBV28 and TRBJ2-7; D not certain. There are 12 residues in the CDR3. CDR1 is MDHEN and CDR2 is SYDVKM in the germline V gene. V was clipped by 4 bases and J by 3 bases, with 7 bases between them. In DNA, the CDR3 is TGTGCCAGCAGTTCGGCGATCTACGAGCAGTACTTC. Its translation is CASSSAIYEQYF.